This passage covers 5 T cell receptor beta chains from one sample sequenced in a study of cytomegalovirus exposure and HLA in healthy donors. The PCR ran on 60 Vbeta and 13 Jbeta primers. Profiling relied on immunoSEQ multiplex PCR, and the TCRdb table lists in-frame clones only, not all of them. The repertoire holds roughly 140,000 clones, with about 80% as singletons. The sequenced material came from PBMCs. The receptor set was obtained from a man aged 18-30 years in good health and CMV-seronegative.

This chain joins TRBV5-1 and TRBJ2-1, with D perhaps TRBD1 (6 bases). The V and J ends lost 5 bases and 1 base respectively, with 16 bases between them. CDR1 SGHRS and CDR2 YFSETQ come from the germline V gene. The CDR3 has 16 residues. DNA of the CDR3: TGCGCCAGCAGTCCCAATTACAGGGTTTCCTACAATGAGCAGTTCTTC. As protein: CASSPNYRVSYNEQFF. Full variable domain (rest looked up from reference TRBV5-1 and TRBJ2-1): KAGVTQTPRYLIKTRGQQVTLSCSPISGHRSVSWYQQTPGQGLQFLFEYFSETQRNKGNFPGRFSGRQFSNSRSEMNVSTLELGDSALYLCASSPNYRVSYNEQFFGPGTRLTVL.

The V call is TRBV19, the J call TRBJ2-7, with 8 bases matching TRBD2. CDR3 length: 15 residues. V dropped 5 bases and J dropped 2; count of bases not matched to a gene: 8. Germline values: CDR1 LNHDA, CDR2 SQIVND (reference sequence). The CDR3 nucleotides are TGTGCCAGTAGTCCGGATAGCGGGGCAACCTACGAGCAGTACTTC. Its translation is CASSPDSGATYEQYF. The full variable domain, in which reference TRBV19 and TRBJ2-7 provide the parts outside the CDR3, is DGGITQSPKYLFRKEGQNVTLSCEQNLNHDAMYWYRQDPGQGLRLIYYSQIVNDFQKGDIAEGYSVSREKKESFPLTVTSAQKNPTAFYLCASSPDSGATYEQYFGPGTRLTVT.

V gene TRBV10-1 combines with J gene TRBJ2-3; TRBD2 matches at 9 bases. V shed 8 bases and J 2 bases; nucleotides not matched to a gene: 8. CDR1 WNHNN and CDR2 SYGVQD come from the germline V gene (reference sequence). The CDR3 runs 15 residues. The chain's CDR3 is CASSSSGDNTDTQYF. DNA of the CDR3: TGCGCCAGCTCTTCTAGCGGGGATAACACAGATACGCAGTATTTT.

The chain joins TRBV29-1 to TRBJ2-1; D unclear. Germline loops: CDR1 SQVTM, CDR2 ANQGSEA. The CDR3 extends over 13 amino acids. The CDR3 protein is CSLMADSYNEQFF. In DNA, the CDR3 is TGCTCTTTGATGGCAGATTCCTACAATGAGCAGTTCTTC.

About this clone itself: The same CDR3 also results from other DNA sequences found in this sample. The chain recombines TRBV5-1 with TRBJ2-7; possible D gene TRBD1, 5 bases. The CDR3 loop spans 13 amino acids. In germline, CDR1 is SGHRS, CDR2 YFSETQ. The V gene lost 4 bases and the J gene lost 1 base, with 9 bases spanning the gap. The DNA of the CDR3 is TGCGCCAGCAGCCTGACAGTTTCCTACGAGCAGTACTTC. It yields the protein CASSLTVSYEQYF.